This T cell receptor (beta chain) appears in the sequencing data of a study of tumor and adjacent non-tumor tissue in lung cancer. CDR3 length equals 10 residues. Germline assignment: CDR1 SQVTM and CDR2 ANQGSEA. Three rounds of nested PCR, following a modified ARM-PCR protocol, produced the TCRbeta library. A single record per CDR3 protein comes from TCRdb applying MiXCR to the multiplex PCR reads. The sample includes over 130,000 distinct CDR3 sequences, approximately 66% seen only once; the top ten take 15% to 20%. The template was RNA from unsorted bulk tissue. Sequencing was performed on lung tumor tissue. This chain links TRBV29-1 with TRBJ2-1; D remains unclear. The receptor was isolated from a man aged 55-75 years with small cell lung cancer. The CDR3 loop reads CNAASGEQFF. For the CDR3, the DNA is TGCAACGCCGCGTCAGGAGAGCAGTTCTTC.